This T cell receptor beta chain was identified in a study of circulating CD8 cells and anti-PD-1 response in melanoma (dated by TCRdb to between 2020 and 2021). At the level of the whole study: Nivolumab was given to patients intravenously at 3 mg/kg every 2 weeks. The melanoma cohort had some 13 patients, seven of whom got anti-PD-1 as first-line therapy, while the other six had previously had targeted therapy or immunotherapy. Patients with complete or partial responses were counted as responders, while patients with stable or progressive disease (RECIST v1.1) were counted as non-responders. The TCR repertoire analysis included some 11 melanoma patients, of whom 7 were non-responders and 4 were responders. On on-treatment samples, PD-1 was detected using a biotinylated anti-human IgG4 antibody. Broader findings and caveats from the paper: Because tumor material could not be accessed, tumor reactivity was instead assessed with peptide assays on expanded sorted subsets. Between subsets, repertoires were largely private, with fewer than 7% of TRB clonotypes shared at M1, and the highest sharing was seen between DPOS and TIGIT. Diversity was greatest in the DNEG repertoire, PD-1 and DPOS had similar and higher clonality, and TIGIT repertoires had the lowest diversity. Experiments were generally performed without replicates because of limited material. The cohort mixed treatment-naive and previously treated patients, which the authors noted could influence results. The published TCR repertoire comparisons relied only on baseline and M1 samples from a small cohort that had few responders.

Using a BD FACSAria II cell sorter, four subsets defined by PD-1 and/or TIGIT were sorted out of live CD3+CD8+TCRalphabeta+ cells. Circulating CD8 T cells were sorted into four subsets by PD-1 and TIGIT expression to characterize their relevance to anti-PD-1 therapy response. Both TCR alpha and TCR beta chains were sequenced from each sorted CD8 T-cell subset. Peripheral blood was drawn before the first anti-PD-1 injection and after two and four injections. PBMCs were isolated immediately by Ficoll gradient centrifugation. Until use, PBMCs were cryopreserved in liquid nitrogen in RPMI containing about 20% FCS and about 9.2% DMSO. After thawing, PBMCs were stained with a viability dye and with antibodies against CD3, CD8alpha, TCRalphabeta, PD-1 and TIGIT. The RNeasy Kit was used to extract total RNA, and all samples had a RIN greater than 7. The run used a NextSeq 500. TCR libraries were prepared from approximately 16 ng of total RNA with the QIAseq Immune Repertoire RNA Library Kit, Human TCR Panel. TCR libraries were sequenced on an Illumina NextSeq with a Mid Output V2 kit, using asymmetric 261x41 paired-end reads. Each TCR library was diluted to about 3.8 nM, pooled, denatured and loaded at approximately 0.97 pM. Per the source publication's procedure: Processing of the TCR FASTQ files took place in the QIAGEN GeneGlobe Data Analysis Center, and downstream analysis was done in R 3.5.2. Clonality was calculated as one minus Shannon entropy normalized by the log of the number of unique productive sequences. Fisher exact tests at 5% FDR, run separately within each subset, picked out TRA or TRB clonotypes whose abundance differed between baseline and M1. Clonotypes with differential abundance were put into four groups: emerging, expanding, contracting or non-expanding/contracting. Morisita's overlap index was used to measure repertoire overlap between patients. TCRdb passed the public sequencing reads through fastp at Q25 and MiXCR, retaining productive beta sequences. Rows matching on CDR3 protein sequence are summarized as one entry with the most common DNA and genes. TCRdb, rather than the study authors, made the V and J calls. Present in this sample are about 440 distinct CDR3 sequences, over 6.5% of which were seen just once. The top ten clonotypes cover roughly a fifth of the sample.

This clonotype is large (0.1 to 1%) in terms of sample share. The antigen this receptor binds is unknown. Base-call qualities are not available, and no considerably larger clone is one nucleotide away. The junction carries 12 bases between V and J, which are trimmed by 2 bases and 1 base respectively. Based on the germline V gene (reference sequence), the CDR1 and CDR2 sequences are LNHNV and YYDKDF. The CDR3 measures 15 amino acids from cysteine to phenylalanine. The kept DNA is CDR3 alone, 45 bases in frame from the first base. This specimen was CD8+ T cells from PBMCs, taken at baseline or after one month of anti-PD-1 therapy (not recorded which). The chain was built from TRBV15 and TRBJ2-7; a tentative D call is TRBD2 (5 bases match). The TCR was taken from a human donor with melanoma. The CDR3 loop reads CATSRQADSSYEQYF. The sequence in DNA is TGTGCCACCAGCAGACAGGCGGACTCTTCCTACGAGCAGTACTTC.